The sequence of this T cell receptor (beta chain) was determined in a study of T cell repertoires in cytomegalovirus infection. TCRdb itself ran the reads through MiXCR, one entry per CDR3 protein. The repertoire has about 160,000 distinct CDR3 sequences, over 15% of them found once; the top ten carry about 19%. This clonotype was picked up a small number of times. What it binds is unknown. The CDR3 has 16 residues. Germline assignment: CDR1 SEHNR and CDR2 FQNEAQ (reference sequence). V lost 1 base and J lost 3, with 12 bases in between. Broader study findings: The cumulative frequency of public TCR beta families distinguished individuals who carried CMV together with the relevant HLA. HLA-C-restricted TCR beta clonotypes specific for CMV led the ex vivo response.

What was sequenced was CD8+ T cells from PBMCs. This rearrangement joins TRBV7-9 to TRBJ2-2; possibly TRBD2 for D (5 bases). This TCR was recovered from a human donor in good health (CMV status not recorded). Some clones in this sample may be carry-over from other donors' samples. The CDR3 sequence: CASSLGGPDYTGELFF. The DNA of the CDR3 is TGTGCCAGCAGCTTAGGAGGGCCAGATTACACCGGGGAGCTGTTTTTT.